This TCR beta chain was found in a study of blood T cell repertoires in COVID-19. Overall study context: The study drew acute and convalescent COVID-19 samples from the United States, Italy and Spain. T cells, B-cell-depleted T cells, or PBMCs provided the cDNA or gDNA that served as material.

In the authors' workflow: From reference gene primer amplification, estimates of nucleated cell counts were derived. Some clones are missing from TCRdb's copy, which holds only in-frame ones; the method was immunoSEQ multiplex PCR. V and J calls and clone size come straight from that table; D and trimming were deduced from the DNA. The table lists around 140,000 clones, about 87% of them singletons. Germline loops: CDR1 LGHDT, CDR2 YNNKEL (reference sequence). V dropped 4 bases and J dropped 14; count of bases not matched to a gene: 14. CDR3 size: 14 residues. Sequencing input: peripheral blood. This TCR came from a human donor in a cohort sampled during active COVID-19. The chain has TRBV3-1 (or the pseudogene TRBV3-2) and TRBJ2-1, with 7 bases matching TRBD2. The CDR3 here is CASSPKMNSGREFF. CDR3 coding DNA: TGTGCCAGCAGCCCAAAGATGAATAGCGGGCGGGAGTTCTTC.